The rows below give T cell receptor beta chains drawn from one sample of a study of PD-1 blockade in classical Hodgkin lymphoma. Here immunoSEQ multiplex PCR was the method, and the copy in TCRdb shows in-frame clones only, minus some. The sample yields fewer than 25,000 clones, approximately 90% seen once. The specimen sequenced was CD4+ T cells from blood. The receptors here all came from a human donor with classical Hodgkin lymphoma. CDR3s include the opening cysteine and the closing phenylalanine or tryptophan. The order of the fields is D gene, clone size, J gene, V gene, CDR3 DNA, CDR3 protein. D genes are given only for firm matches. Size values are once, few and many counts, or a class for expanded clones, and some rows have none.

d_call: NA
clone_size: NA
j_call: TRBJ2-1
v_call: TRBV25-1
cdr3_nt: TGTGCCAGCAGTGGCGACTGGAATGAGCAGTTCTTC
cdr3_aa: CASSGDWNEQFF

d_call: TRBD1
clone_size: NA
j_call: TRBJ2-7
v_call: TRBV5-1
cdr3_nt: TGCGCCAGCAGAAGGGACAGAGACTACGAGCAGTACTTC
cdr3_aa: CASRRDRDYEQYF

d_call: TRBD2
clone_size: NA
j_call: TRBJ2-1
v_call: TRBV15
cdr3_nt: TGTGCCACCAGCGGACGTAGTACTAGCGGGAGGGCCGGATACAATGAGCAGTTCTTC
cdr3_aa: CATSGRSTSGRAGYNEQFF

d_call: TRBD1
clone_size: NA
j_call: TRBJ1-1
v_call: TRBV30
cdr3_nt: TGTGCCTGGAGTGCTGGGACAGTCGTGGGAGAAGCTTTCTTT
cdr3_aa: CAWSAGTVVGEAFF

d_call: NA
clone_size: NA
j_call: TRBJ2-5
v_call: TRBV11-2
cdr3_nt: TGTGCCAGCAGCTTAGAATCCGGTGGCCAAGAGACCCAGTACTTC
cdr3_aa: CASSLESGGQETQYF

d_call: NA
clone_size: NA
j_call: TRBJ1-1
v_call: TRBV6-6
cdr3_nt: TGTGCCAGCAGTTACGCGGGAAACACTGAAGCTTTCTTT
cdr3_aa: CASSYAGNTEAFF

d_call: TRBD1
clone_size: NA
j_call: TRBJ1-5
v_call: TRBV27
cdr3_nt: TGTGCCAGCAGTCCCTGGGGACAGGGGGCCTCACAGCCCCAGCATTTT
cdr3_aa: CASSPWGQGASQPQHF

d_call: NA
clone_size: NA
j_call: TRBJ1-1
v_call: TRBV10-2
cdr3_nt: TGCGCCAGCAGCCCGTGGGGGGGGGATACTGAAGCTTTCTTT
cdr3_aa: CASSPWGGDTEAFF

d_call: TRBD2
clone_size: NA
j_call: TRBJ2-1
v_call: TRBV11-2
cdr3_nt: TGTGCCAGCAGCTTAATCGCGCGGGAGGTTTTTCTCTACAATGAGCAGTTCTTC
cdr3_aa: CASSLIAREVFLYNEQFF

d_call: TRBD1
clone_size: few
j_call: TRBJ1-2
v_call: TRBV28
cdr3_nt: TGTGCCAGCAGTACGCGGGACAGGGTAAACTATGGCTACACCTTC
cdr3_aa: CASSTRDRVNYGYTF